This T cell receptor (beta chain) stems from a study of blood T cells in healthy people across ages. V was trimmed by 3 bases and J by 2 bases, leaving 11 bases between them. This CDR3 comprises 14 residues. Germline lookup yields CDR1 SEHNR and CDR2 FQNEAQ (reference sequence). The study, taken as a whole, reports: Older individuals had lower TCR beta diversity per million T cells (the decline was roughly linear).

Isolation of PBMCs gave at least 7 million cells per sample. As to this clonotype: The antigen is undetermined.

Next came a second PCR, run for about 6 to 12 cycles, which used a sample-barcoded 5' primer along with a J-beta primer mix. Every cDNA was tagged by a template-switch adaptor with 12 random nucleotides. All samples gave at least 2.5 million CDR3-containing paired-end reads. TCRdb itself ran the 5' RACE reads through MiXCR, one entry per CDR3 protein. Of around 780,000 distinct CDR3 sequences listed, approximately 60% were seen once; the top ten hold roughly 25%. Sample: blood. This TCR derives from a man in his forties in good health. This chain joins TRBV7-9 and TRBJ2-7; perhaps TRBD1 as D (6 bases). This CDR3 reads CASSFPGQTYEQYF. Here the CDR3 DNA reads TGTGCCAGCAGCTTCCCCGGACAGACCTACGAGCAGTACTTC.